This note documents a single TCR beta chain sequence. What it binds is unknown. This entry belongs to a study of response to subunit inactivated influenza vaccine. TCRdb reanalysed the RT-PCR reads using MiXCR and keeps one entry per CDR3 protein. In the table there are almost 250,000 distinct CDR3 sequences, approximately 12% of which are singletons. The study's findings and limits: Authors suggested few new T cells are recruited by each seasonal influenza vaccination.

The material sequenced was non-naive T cells sorted from PBMCs, taken around 15 days before vaccination. This receptor was obtained from a man between 50 and 59 years old who received an inactivated influenza vaccine.

The CDR3 spells CASSVAWGRETQYF. CDR3 in DNA: TGTGCCAGCAGCGTAGCTTGGGGGCGAGAGACCCAGTACTTC. This rearrangement joins TRBV9 to TRBJ2-5; possible D gene TRBD1, 6 bases. Trimming shortened V by 0 bases and J by 4 bases, and 10 bases separated the two germline ends. Germline V gene sequence: CDR1 SGDLS, CDR2 YYNGEE. The CDR3 sequence is 14 residues long.